This paragraph covers one TCR beta chain sequence. The antigen is undetermined. This sample is part of a study of cytomegalovirus exposure and HLA in healthy donors. General study findings and limits: That first-cohort TCR clusters tended to co-occur in the 100 to 150 validation repertoires was found in a later analysis. Most TCR sequences proved rare, with some public TCRs found in many donors. Researchers counted roughly 150 TCR beta chains as cytomegalovirus-associated.

The protocol was immunoSEQ multiplex PCR, while the TCRdb copy is restricted to in-frame clones and leaves out a portion. The sample records roughly 60,000 clones, about 92% being singletons. V lost 6 bases and J lost 4, with 9 bases in between. Germline CDR1 reads SGHAT; CDR2 reads FQDESV (reference sequence). This CDR3 contains 12 residues. This chain links TRBV11-1 with TRBJ2-5; tentatively, D is TRBD1 (5 bases). Material for sequencing was PBMCs. The receptor was derived from a woman younger than 30 in good health and CMV-seronegative. The CDR3: CASRQETETQYF. CDR3 sequence (DNA): TGTGCCAGCAGACAGGAGACAGAGACCCAGTACTTC.